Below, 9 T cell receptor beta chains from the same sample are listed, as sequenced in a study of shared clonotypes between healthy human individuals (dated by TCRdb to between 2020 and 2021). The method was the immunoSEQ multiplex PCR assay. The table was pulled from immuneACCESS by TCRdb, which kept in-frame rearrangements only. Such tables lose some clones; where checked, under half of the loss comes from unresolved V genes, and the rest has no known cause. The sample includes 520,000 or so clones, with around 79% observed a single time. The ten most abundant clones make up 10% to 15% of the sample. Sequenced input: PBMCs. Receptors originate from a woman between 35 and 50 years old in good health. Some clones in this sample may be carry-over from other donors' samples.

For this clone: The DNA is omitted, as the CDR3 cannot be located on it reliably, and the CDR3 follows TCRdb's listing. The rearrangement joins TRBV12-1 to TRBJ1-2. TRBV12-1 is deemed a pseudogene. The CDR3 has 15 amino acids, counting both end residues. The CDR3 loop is CASSFVGGGARGYTF.

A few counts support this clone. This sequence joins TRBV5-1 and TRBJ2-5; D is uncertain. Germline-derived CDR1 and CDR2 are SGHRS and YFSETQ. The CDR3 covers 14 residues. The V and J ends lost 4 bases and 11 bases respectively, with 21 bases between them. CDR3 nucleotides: TGCGCCAGCAGCAAGACTGGGGTACAGTATGAGCAGTACTTC. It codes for CASSKTGVQYEQYF.

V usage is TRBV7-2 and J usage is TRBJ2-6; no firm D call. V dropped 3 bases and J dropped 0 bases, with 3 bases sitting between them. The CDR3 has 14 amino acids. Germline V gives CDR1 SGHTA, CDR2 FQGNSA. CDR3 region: CASSFRSGANVLTF. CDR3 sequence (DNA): TGTGCCAGCAGCTTCCGCTCTGGGGCCAACGTCCTGACTTTC.

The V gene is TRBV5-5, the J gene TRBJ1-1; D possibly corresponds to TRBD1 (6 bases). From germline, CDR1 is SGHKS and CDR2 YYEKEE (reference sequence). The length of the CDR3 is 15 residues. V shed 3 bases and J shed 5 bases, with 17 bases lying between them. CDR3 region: CASSSPQGTRTEAFF. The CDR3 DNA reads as TGTGCCAGCAGCTCACCACAGGGAACGAGGACTGAAGCTTTCTTT.

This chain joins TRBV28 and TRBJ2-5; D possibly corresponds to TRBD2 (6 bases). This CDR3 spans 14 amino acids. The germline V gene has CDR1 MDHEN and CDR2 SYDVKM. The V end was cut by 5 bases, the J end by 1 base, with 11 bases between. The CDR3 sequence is CASSLRDFQETQYF. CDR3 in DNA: TGTGCCAGCAGTCTAAGGGACTTCCAAGAGACCCAGTACTTC.

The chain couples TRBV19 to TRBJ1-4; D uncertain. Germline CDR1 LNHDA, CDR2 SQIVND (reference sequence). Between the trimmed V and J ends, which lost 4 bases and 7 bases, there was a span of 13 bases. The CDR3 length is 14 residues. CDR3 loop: CASSRATASEKLFF. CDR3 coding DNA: TGTGCCAGTAGTAGAGCGACGGCGAGTGAAAAACTGTTTTTT.

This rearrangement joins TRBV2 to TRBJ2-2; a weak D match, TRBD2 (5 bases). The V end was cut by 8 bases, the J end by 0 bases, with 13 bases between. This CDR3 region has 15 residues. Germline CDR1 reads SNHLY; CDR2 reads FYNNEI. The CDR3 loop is CASVGGSANTGELFF. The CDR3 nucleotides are TGTGCCAGCGTCGGTGGGAGTGCGAACACCGGGGAGCTGTTTTTT.

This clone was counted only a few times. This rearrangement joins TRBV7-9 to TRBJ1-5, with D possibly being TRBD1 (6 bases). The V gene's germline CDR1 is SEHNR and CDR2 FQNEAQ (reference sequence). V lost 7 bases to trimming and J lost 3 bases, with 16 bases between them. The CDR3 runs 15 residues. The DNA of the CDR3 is TGTGCCAGCACTCGGGGGGGCGATCCCAATCAGCCCCAGCATTTT. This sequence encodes CASTRGGDPNQPQHF.

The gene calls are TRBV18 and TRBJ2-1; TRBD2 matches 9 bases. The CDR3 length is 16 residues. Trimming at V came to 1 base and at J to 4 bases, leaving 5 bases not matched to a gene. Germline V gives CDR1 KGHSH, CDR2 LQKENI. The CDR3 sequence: CASSPQTLAGYNEQFF. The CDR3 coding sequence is TGTGCCAGCTCACCACAAACTCTAGCGGGATACAATGAGCAGTTCTTC.